This T cell receptor (beta chain) was recorded in a study of blood T cell repertoires in COVID-19. Study information: Researchers got acute and convalescent COVID-19 samples from the United States, Italy and Spain. T cells, B-cell-depleted T cells, or PBMCs supplied cDNA or gDNA.

This clone was recorded a few times. Assignment of participants to cohorts was predicated upon participant-reported clinical history. In the original analysis: Counts of nucleated cells, estimated from reference gene primer amplification, were obtained. Produced via immunoSEQ multiplex PCR; TCRdb's table is partial and in-frame only. V and J calls and clone size follow that table, whereas D and trimming were derived from the DNA. This sample carries 150,000 to 200,000 clones, roughly 82% of them seen once, and the ten largest clones take 11%. The germline V gene encodes CDR1 SGHTA and CDR2 FQGNSA. The CDR3 totals 13 residues. V shed 5 bases, J shed 7 bases, and the junction held 2 bases outside the gene matches.

This receptor was obtained from a man aged 50 to 60 who had recovered from COVID-19. The chain links TRBV7-2 to TRBJ1-6; 7 positions match TRBD1. Input material: PBMCs or T cells enriched from blood (not recorded which). CDR3 region: CASSDRVNSPLHF. CDR3 in DNA: TGTGCCAGCAGCGACAGGGTGAATTCACCCCTCCACTTT.